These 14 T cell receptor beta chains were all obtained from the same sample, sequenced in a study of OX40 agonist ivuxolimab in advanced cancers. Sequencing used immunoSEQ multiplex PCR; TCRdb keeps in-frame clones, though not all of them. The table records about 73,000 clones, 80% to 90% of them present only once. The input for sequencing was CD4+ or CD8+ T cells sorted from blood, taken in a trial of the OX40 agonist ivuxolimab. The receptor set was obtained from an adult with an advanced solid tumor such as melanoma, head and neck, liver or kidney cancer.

This CDR3 is CASTTKVGGLGSHNEQFF. CDR3 nucleotides: TGTGCCAGCACAACGAAGGTTGGGGGGCTTGGGTCTCACAATGAGCAGTTCTTC. The gene calls are TRBV7-2 and TRBJ2-1; D may match TRBD1 or TRBD2 (6 bases each). V lost 7 bases and J 5 bases, leaving 27 bases between the germline ends. In germline, CDR1 is SGHTA, CDR2 FQGNSA. There are 18 residues in the CDR3.

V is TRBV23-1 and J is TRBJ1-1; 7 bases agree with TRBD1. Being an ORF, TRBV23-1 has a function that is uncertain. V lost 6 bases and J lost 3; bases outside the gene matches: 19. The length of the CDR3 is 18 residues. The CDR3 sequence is CASSTGVHHRGWYTEAFF. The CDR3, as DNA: TGCGCCAGCAGCACCGGGGTCCACCACAGGGGATGGTACACTGAAGCTTTCTTT.

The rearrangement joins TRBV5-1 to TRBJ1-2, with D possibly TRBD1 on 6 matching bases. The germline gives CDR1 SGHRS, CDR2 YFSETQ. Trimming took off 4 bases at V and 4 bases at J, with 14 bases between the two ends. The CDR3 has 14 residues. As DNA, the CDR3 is TGCGCCAGCAGCGAAACAACAGGGACCTATGGCTACACCTTC. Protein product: CASSETTGTYGYTF.

The CDR3 loop reads CASSRDKNYGYTF. For the CDR3, the DNA is TGTGCCAGCAGCCGGGACAAGAACTATGGCTACACCTTC. The chain links TRBV7-3 to TRBJ1-2, with D possibly matching TRBD1 (6 bases). V lost 5 bases to trimming and J lost 2 bases, with 9 bases between them. The CDR3 extends over 13 amino acids. Germline V gene sequence: CDR1 SGHTA, CDR2 FQGTGA.

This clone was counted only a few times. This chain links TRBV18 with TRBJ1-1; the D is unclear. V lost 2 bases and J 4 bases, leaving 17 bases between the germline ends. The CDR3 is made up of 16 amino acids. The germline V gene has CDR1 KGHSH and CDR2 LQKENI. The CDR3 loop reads CASSPSETPEGTEAFF. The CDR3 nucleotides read TGTGCCAGCTCACCATCAGAAACCCCGGAGGGCACTGAAGCTTTCTTT.

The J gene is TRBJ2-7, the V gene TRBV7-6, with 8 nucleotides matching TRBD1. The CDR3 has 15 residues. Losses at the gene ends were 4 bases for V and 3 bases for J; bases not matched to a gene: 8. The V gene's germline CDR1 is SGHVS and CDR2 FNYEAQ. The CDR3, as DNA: TGTGCCAGCAGCTCGTATCTGACAGGGGACTACGAGCAGTACTTC. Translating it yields CASSSYLTGDYEQYF. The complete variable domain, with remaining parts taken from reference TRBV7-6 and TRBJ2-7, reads GAGVSQSPRYKVTKRGQDVALRCDPISGHVSLYWYRQALGQGPEFLTYFNYEAQQDKSGLPNDRFSAERPEGSISTLTIQRTEQRDSAMYRCASSSYLTGDYEQYFGPGTRLTVT.

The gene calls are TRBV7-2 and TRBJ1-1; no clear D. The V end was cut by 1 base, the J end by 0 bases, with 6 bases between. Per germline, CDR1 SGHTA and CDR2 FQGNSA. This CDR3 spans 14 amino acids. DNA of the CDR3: TGTGCCAGCAGCTTAGGGGGAATGAACACTGAAGCTTTCTTT. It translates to CASSLGGMNTEAFF.

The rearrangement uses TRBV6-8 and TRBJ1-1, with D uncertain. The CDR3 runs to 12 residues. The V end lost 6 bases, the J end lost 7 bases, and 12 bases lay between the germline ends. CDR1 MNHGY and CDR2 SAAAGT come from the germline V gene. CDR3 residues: CASRPGWGEAFF. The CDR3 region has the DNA TGTGCCAGCAGACCCGGCTGGGGTGAAGCTTTCTTT.

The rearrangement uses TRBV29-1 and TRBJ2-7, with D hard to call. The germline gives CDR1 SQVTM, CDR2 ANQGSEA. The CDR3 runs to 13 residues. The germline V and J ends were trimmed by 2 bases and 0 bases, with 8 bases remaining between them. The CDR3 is CSVESPYSYEQYF. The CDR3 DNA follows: TGCAGCGTTGAAAGTCCGTACTCCTACGAGCAGTACTTC.

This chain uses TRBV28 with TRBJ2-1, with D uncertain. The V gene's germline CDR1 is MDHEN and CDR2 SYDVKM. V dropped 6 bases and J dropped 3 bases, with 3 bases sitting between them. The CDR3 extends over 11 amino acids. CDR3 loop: CASRVYNEQFF. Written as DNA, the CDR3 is TGTGCCAGCAGGGTCTACAATGAGCAGTTCTTC.

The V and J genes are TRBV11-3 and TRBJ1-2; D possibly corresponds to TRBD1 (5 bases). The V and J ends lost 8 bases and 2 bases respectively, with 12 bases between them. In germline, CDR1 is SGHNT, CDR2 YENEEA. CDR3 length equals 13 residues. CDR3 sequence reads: CASLEQANYGYTF. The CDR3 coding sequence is TGTGCCAGCCTTGAACAGGCGAACTATGGCTACACCTTC.

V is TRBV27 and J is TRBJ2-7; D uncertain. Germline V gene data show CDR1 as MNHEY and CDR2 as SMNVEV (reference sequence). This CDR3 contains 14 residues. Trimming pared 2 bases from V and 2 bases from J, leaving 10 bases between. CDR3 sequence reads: CASSLKGITYEQYF. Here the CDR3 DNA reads TGTGCCAGCAGTTTAAAGGGCATAACCTACGAGCAGTACTTC.

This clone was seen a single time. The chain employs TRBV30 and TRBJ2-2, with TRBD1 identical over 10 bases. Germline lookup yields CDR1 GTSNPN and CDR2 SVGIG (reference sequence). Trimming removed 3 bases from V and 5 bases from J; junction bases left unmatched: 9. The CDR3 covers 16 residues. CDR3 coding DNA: TGTGCCTGGAGACCCTCCTTGGACAGGGGGACCGGGGAGCTGTTTTTT. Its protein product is CAWRPSLDRGTGELFF.

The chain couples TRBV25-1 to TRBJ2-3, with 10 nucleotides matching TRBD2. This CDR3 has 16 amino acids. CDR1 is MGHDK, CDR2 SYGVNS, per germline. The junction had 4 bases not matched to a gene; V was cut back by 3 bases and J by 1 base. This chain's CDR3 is CASSDLGTSGTDTQYF. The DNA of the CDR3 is TGTGCCAGCAGTGATCTTGGGACTAGCGGCACAGATACGCAGTATTTT. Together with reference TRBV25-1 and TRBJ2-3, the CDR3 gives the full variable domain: EADIYQTPRYLVIGTGKKITLECSQTMGHDKMYWYQQDPGMELHLIHYSYGVNSTEKGDLSSESTVSRIRTEHFPLTLESARPSHTSQYLCASSDLGTSGTDTQYFGPGTRLTVL.